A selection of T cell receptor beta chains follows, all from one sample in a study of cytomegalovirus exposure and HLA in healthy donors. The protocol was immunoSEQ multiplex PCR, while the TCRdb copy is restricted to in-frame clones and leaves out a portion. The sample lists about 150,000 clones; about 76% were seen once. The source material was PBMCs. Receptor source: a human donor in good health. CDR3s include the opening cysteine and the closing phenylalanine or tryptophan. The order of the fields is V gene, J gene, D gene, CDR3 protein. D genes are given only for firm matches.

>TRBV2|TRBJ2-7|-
CASRRGGGEQYF
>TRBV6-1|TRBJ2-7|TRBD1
CASGTGFEQYF
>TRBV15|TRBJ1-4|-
CATSRAGIGDEKLFF
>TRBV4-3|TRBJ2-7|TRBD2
CASSQEGLAGDDEQYF
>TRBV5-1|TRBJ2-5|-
CASSLGQDQETQYF
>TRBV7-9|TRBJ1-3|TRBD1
CASSPNAGTALLGNTIYF
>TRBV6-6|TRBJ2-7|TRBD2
CASSYSMGLASYEQYF
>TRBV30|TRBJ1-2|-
CAWRGNYGYTF
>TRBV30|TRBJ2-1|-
CAWGNGLGGYNEQFF
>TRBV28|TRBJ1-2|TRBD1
CASSLSGRGLDGYTF
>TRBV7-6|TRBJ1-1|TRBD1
CASSLLRGQGLNTEAFF
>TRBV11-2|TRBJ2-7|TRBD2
CASSSGLVRSYEQYF
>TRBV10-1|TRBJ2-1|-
CASSETRLAEQFF
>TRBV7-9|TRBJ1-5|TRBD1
CASSLQGQDQPQHF
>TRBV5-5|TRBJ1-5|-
CASSFEPRARGTQHF
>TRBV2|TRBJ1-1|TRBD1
CASSEALDRDTEAFF
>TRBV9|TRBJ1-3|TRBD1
CASSAGDRSGNTIYF
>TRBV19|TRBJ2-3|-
CASSIEAGFGTDTQYF
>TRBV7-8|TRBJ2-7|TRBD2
CASRNWGGLAISYEQYF
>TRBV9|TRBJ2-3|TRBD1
CASSPGQSQFITQYF
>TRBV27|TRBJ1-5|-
CASSQTGRGDQHF
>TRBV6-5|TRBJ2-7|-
CASRGGYEQYF
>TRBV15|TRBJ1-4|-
CATSRVGVSAEELFF
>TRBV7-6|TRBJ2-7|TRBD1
CASSLGPGQSYEQYF
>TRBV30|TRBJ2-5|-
CAWSEIHRREKTHYF
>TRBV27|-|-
CASSPSGPRYEQYF
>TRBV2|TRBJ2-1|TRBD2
CASRQGTSGLFF
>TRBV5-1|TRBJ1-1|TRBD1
CASQKITGVADTEAFF
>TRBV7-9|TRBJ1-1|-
CASNSLSAEAFF
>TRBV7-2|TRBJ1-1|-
CASSFSGKAEAFF
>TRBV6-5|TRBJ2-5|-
CASSDIVETQYF
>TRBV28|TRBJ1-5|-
CASSFLASNQPQHF
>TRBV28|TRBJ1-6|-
CASMVSQGGTLYNSPLHF
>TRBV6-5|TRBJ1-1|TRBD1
CASSRQGEAFF
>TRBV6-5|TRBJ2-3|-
CASSSGLRTDTQYF
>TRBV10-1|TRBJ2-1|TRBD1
CASSDGTGSYNEQFF
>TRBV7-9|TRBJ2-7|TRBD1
CASSGDRDEQYF
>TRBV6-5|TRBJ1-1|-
CASSLTRDRTEAFF
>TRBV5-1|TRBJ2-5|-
CASSSRTHF
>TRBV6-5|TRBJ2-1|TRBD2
CASSYLGGGAGEQFF
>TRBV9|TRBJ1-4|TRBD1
CASSVGTGNEKLFF
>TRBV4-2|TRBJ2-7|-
CASSQVASASYEQYF
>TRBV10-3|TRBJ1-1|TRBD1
CAVTQRGQEGEAFF
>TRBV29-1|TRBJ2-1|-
CSVAPGSYNEQFF
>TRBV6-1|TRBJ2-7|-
CASSESPRPYEQYF
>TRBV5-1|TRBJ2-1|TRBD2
CASRRGLEDNEQFF
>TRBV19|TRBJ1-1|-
CASSIFSGNTEAFF
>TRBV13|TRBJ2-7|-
CASSSKTLRANYEQYF